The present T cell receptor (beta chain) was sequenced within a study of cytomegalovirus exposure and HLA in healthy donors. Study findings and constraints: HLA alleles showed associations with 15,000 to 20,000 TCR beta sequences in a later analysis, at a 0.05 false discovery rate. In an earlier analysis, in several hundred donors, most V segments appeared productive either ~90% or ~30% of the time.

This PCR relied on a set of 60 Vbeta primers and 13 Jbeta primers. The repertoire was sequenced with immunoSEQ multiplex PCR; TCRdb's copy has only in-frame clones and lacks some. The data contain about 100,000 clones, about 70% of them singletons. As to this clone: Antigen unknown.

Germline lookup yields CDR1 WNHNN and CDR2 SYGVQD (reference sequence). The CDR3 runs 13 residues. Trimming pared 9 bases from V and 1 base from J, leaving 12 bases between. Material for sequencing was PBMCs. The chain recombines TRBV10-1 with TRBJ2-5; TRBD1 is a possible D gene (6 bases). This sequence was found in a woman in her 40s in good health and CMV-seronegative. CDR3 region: CARPGHFQETQYF. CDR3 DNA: TGCGCCAGGCCGGGACACTTCCAAGAGACCCAGTACTTC.